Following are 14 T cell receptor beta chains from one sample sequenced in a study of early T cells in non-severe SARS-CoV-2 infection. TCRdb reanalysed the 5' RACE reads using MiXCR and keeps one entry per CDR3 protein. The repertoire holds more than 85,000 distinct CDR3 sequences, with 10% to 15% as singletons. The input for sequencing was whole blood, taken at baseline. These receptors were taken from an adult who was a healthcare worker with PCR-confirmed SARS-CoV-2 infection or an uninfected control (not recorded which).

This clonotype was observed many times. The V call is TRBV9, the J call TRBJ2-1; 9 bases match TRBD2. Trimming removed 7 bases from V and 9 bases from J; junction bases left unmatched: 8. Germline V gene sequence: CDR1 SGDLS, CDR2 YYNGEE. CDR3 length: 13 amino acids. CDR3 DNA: TGTGCCAGCTCCGGCGGGAGGGCCACTGAGCAGTTCTTC. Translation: CASSGGRATEQFF.

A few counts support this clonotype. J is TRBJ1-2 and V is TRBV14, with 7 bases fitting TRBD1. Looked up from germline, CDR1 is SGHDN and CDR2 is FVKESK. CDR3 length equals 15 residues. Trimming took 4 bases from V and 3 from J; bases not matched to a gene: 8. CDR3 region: CASSLSTGRYYGYTF. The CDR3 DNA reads TGTGCCAGCAGCCTCTCGACAGGGCGGTACTATGGCTACACCTTC. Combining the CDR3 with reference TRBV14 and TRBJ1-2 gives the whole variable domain EAGVTQFPSHSVIEKGQTVTLRCDPISGHDNLYWYRRVMGKEIKFLLHFVKESKQDESGMPNNRFLAERTGGTYSTLKVQPAELEDSGVYFCASSLSTGRYYGYTFGSGTRLTVV.

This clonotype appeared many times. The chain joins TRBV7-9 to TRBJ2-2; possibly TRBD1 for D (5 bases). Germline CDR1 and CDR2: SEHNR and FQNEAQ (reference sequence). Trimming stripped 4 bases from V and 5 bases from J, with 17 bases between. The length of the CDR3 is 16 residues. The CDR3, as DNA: TGTGCCAGCAGCTCCCAAGGTGACAGAAGAACCGGGGAGCTGTTTTTT. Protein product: CASSSQGDRRTGELFF.

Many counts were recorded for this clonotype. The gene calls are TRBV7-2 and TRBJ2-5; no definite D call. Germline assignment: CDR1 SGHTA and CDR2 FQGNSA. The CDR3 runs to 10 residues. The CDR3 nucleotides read TGTGCGATCAACCAAGAGACCCAGTACTTC. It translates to CAINQETQYF.

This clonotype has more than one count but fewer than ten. DNA of the CDR3: TGCAGTGCTAGAGATCGTCAGAACTACAATGAGCAGTTCTTC. It translates to CSARDRQNYNEQFF. The chain recombines TRBV20-1 with TRBJ2-1; no reliable D call. With 0 bases removed from V and 3 bases from J, the gap between germline ends came to 9 bases. The CDR3 contains 14 residues. Germline loops: CDR1 DFQATT, CDR2 SNEGSKA (reference sequence).

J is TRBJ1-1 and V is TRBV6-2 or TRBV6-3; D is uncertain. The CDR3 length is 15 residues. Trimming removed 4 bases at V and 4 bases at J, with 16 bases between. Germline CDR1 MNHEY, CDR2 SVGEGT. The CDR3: CASSSNLIVGTEAFF. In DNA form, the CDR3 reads TGTGCCAGCAGTTCAAATCTTATCGTGGGCACTGAAGCTTTCTTT.

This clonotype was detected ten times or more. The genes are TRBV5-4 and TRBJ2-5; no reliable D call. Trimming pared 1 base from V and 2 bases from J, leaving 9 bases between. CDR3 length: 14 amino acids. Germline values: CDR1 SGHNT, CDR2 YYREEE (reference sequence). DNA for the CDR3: TGTGCCAGCAGCTTGAGTACCCATCAAGAGACCCAGTACTTC. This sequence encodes CASSLSTHQETQYF.

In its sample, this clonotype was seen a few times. In nucleotides, the CDR3 is TGTGCCAGCAGCTTAGCGCGAGGGACAGGGAAATATAGCAATCAGCCCCAGCATTTT. Encoded protein: CASSLARGTGKYSNQPQHF. V gene TRBV7-8 combines with J gene TRBJ1-5, with 9 nucleotides matching TRBD1. V was pared by 0 bases and J by 0 bases, with 9 bases of the junction left unmatched. Germline V gene lookup returns CDR1 SGHVS and CDR2 FQNEAQ. The CDR3 extends over 19 amino acids.

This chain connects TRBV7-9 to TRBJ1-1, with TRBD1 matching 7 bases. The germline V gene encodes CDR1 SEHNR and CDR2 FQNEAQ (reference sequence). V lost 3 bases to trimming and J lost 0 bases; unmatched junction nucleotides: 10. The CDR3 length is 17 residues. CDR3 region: CASSFPDRDLLNTEAFF. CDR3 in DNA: TGTGCCAGCAGCTTTCCCGACAGGGACCTCCTGAACACTGAAGCTTTCTTT. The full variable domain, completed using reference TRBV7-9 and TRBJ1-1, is DTGVSQNPRHKITKRGQNVTFRCDPISEHNRLYWYRQTLGQGPEFLTYFQNEAQLEKSRLLSDRFSAERPKGSFSTLEIQRTEQGDSAMYLCASSFPDRDLLNTEAFFGQGTRLTVV.

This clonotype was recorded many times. The DNA of the CDR3 is TGTGCCAGCAGCCCACGGACTAGCGTCCACAATGAGCAGTTCTTC. Translating gives CASSPRTSVHNEQFF. V and J are TRBV9 and TRBJ2-1, with TRBD2 matching 9 bases. Germline assignment: CDR1 SGDLS and CDR2 YYNGEE. V gave up 4 bases and J gave up 5 bases; unmatched junction bases: 7. There are 15 residues in the CDR3.

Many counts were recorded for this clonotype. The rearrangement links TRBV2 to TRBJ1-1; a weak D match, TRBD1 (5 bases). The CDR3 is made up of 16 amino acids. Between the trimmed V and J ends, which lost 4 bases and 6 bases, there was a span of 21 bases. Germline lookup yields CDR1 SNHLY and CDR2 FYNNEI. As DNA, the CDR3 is TGTGCCAGCAGTGTTGGGCAGGGCATCGGTAGGGCTGAAGCTTTCTTT. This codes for CASSVGQGIGRAEAFF.

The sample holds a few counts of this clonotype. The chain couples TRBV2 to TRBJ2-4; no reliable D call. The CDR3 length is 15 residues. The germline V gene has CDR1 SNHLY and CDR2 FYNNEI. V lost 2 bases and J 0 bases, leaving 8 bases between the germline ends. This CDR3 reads CASSEMTQAKNIQYF. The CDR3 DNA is TGTGCCAGCAGTGAAATGACCCAAGCCAAAAACATTCAGTACTTC.

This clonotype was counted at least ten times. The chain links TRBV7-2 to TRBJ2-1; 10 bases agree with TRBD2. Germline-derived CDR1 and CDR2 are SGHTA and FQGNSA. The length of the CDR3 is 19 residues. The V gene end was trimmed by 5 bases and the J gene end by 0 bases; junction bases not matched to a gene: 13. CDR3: CASSPQFTSGASSYNEQFF. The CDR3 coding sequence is TGTGCCAGCAGCCCACAATTCACTAGCGGGGCCAGCTCCTACAATGAGCAGTTCTTC.

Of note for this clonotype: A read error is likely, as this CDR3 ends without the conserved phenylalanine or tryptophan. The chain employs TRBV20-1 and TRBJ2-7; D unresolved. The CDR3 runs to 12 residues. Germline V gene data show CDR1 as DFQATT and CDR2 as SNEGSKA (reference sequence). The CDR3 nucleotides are TGCAGTGGCTCTACAAGTTCCTACGATCAGTACTTG. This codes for CSGSTSSYDQYL.